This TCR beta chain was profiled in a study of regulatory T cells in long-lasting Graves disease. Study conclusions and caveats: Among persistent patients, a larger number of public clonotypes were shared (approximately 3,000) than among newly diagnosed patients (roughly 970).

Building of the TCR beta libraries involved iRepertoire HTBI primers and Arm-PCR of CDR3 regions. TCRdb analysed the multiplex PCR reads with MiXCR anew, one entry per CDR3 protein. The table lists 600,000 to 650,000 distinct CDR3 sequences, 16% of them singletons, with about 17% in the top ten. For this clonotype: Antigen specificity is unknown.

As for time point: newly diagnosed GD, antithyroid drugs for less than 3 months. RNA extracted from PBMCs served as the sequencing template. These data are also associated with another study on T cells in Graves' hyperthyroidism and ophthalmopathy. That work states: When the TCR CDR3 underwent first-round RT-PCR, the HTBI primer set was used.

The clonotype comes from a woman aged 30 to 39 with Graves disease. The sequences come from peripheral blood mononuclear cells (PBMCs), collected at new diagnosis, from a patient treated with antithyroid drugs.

This chain's CDR3 is CASSHREGGRTNDGYTF. CDR3 nucleotide sequence: TGTGCCAGCAGCCACCGGGAGGGGGGCCGAACAAATGATGGCTACACCTTC. The chain carries TRBV11-1 and TRBJ1-2, with D maybe TRBD1 (6 bases). Germline CDR1 reads SGHAT; CDR2 reads FQDESV (reference sequence). This CDR3 contains 17 residues. Trimming stripped 5 bases from V and 6 bases from J, with 25 bases between.